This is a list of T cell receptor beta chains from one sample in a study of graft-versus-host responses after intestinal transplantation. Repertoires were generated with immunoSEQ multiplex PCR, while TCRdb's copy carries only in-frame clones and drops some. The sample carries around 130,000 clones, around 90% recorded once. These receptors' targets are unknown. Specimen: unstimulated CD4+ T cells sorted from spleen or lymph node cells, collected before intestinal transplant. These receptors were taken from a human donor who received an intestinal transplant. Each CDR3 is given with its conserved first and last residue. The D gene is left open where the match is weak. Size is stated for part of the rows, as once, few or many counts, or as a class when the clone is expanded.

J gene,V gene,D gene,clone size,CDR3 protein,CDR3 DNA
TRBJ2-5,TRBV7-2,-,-,CASSIVRGETQYF,TGTGCCAGCAGCATCGTGAGGGGGGAGACCCAGTACTTC
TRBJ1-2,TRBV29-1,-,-,CSVEDGVNYGYTF,TGCAGCGTTGAGGACGGAGTCAACTATGGCTACACCTTC
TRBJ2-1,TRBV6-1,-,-,CASSESTDSYNEQFF,TGTGCCAGCAGTGAGTCGACAGACTCCTACAATGAGCAGTTCTTC
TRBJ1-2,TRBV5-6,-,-,CASSLRGMWYGYTF,TGTGCCAGCAGCTTGCGGGGGATGTGGTATGGCTACACCTTC
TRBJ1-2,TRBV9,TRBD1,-,CASNPQGGDYGYTF,TGTGCCAGCAACCCCCAGGGGGGGGACTATGGCTACACCTTC
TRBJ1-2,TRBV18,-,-,CASSPPLGAALYGYTF,TGTGCCAGCTCACCGCCCCTGGGGGCCGCCCTCTATGGCTACACCTTC
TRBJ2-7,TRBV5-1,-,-,CASSLDWQGGEQYF,TGCGCCAGCAGCTTGGATTGGCAGGGAGGCGAGCAGTACTTC
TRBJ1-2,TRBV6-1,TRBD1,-,CASSADRVYGYTF,TGTGCCAGCAGTGCCGACAGGGTGTATGGCTACACCTTC
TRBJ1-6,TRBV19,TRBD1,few,CASNPGQEYNSPLHF,TGTGCCAGTAACCCTGGACAGGAGTATAATTCACCCCTCCACTTT
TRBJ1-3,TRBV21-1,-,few,CASSIGASGNTIYF,TGTGCCAGCAGCATCGGAGCCTCTGGAAACACCATATATTTT
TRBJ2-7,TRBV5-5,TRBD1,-,CASSLGGDSRTYEQYF,TGTGCCAGCAGCTTGGGAGGGGACAGTAGGACCTACGAGCAGTACTTC
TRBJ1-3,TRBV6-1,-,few,CASRQAPSGNTIYF,TGTGCCAGCCGACAGGCCCCCTCTGGAAACACCATATATTTT
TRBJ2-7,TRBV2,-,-,CASSYRPYEQYF,TGTGCCAGCAGTTACAGGCCCTACGAGCAGTACTTC
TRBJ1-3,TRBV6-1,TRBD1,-,CASTWDRAGNTIYF,TGTGCCAGCACTTGGGACAGGGCTGGAAACACCATATATTTT
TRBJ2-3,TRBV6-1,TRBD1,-,CASRQGQGITDTQYF,TGTGCCAGCAGGCAGGGACAGGGTATCACAGATACGCAGTATTTT
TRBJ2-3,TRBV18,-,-,CASSPPWAGASTDTQYF,TGTGCCAGCTCACCCCCTTGGGCGGGGGCCAGCACAGATACGCAGTATTTT
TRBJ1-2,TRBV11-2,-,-,CASSPGDRTNYGYTF,TGTGCCAGCAGCCCAGGCGATCGCACTAACTATGGCTACACCTTC
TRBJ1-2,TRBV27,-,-,CASRAGANYGYTF,TGTGCCAGCAGGGCAGGGGCTAACTATGGCTACACCTTC
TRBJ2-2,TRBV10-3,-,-,CAISERVAGELFF,TGTGCCATCAGTGAAAGGGTGGCCGGGGAGCTGTTTTTT
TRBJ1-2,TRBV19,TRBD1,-,CASSMGDSYGYTF,TGTGCCAGTAGTATGGGGGACAGCTATGGCTACACCTTC
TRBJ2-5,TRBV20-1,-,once,CSAVPLETQYF,TGCAGTGCCGTCCCATTAGAGACCCAGTACTTC
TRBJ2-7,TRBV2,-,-,CASSDRDNNYEQYF,TGTGCCAGCAGCGACCGGGACAACAACTACGAGCAGTACTTC
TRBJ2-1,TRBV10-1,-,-,CASSESRLNVRYNEQFF,TGCGCCAGCAGCGAAAGTAGGTTGAACGTCCGCTACAATGAGCAGTTCTTC
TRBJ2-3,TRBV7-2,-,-,CASSLALSVWYF,TGTGCCAGCAGCTTAGCGCTTAGCGTGTGGTATTTT
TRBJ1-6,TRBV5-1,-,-,CASSLGGSSYNSPLHF,TGCGCCAGCAGCTTGGGGGGCAGCTCCTATAATTCACCCCTCCACTTT
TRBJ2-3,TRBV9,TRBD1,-,CASSVGGQGTDTQYF,TGTGCCAGCAGCGTAGGGGGACAGGGAACAGATACGCAGTATTTT
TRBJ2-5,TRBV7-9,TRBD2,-,CASSLSRGGPGQETQYF,TGTGCCAGCAGCTTGAGTCGGGGGGGGCCCGGTCAAGAGACCCAGTACTTC
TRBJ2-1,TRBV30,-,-,CAWNPQGGRRAWNEQFF,TGTGCCTGGAATCCCCAGGGAGGACGTCGGGCTTGGAATGAGCAGTTCTTC
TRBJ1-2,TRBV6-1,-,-,CASSKGTYGYTF,TGTGCCAGCAGTAAGGGGACCTATGGCTACACCTTC
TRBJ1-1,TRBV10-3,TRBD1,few,CAIRHSGQGVPFF,TGTGCCATCAGGCACTCGGGACAGGGGGTGCCTTTCTTT
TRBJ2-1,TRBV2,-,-,CASRLGPSFEQFF,TGTGCCAGCCGGCTGGGTCCATCTTTTGAGCAGTTCTTC
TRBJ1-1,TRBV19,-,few,CASSGGDSTEAFF,TGTGCCAGTAGTGGGGGGGACTCAACTGAAGCTTTCTTT
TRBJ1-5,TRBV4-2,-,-,CASSQDGGGNQPQHF,TGTGCCAGCAGCCAGGATGGGGGAGGCAATCAGCCCCAGCATTTT
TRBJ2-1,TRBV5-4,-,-,CASSFGQETRDPYNEQFF,TGTGCCAGCAGCTTTGGCCAGGAAACACGGGACCCCTACAATGAGCAGTTCTTC
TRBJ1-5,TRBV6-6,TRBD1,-,CASSPIGQVGDQPQHF,TGTGCCAGCAGCCCGATAGGACAGGTGGGGGATCAGCCCCAGCATTTT
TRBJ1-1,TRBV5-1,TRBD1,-,CASKTGRMNTEAFF,TGCGCCAGCAAGACAGGGCGAATGAACACTGAAGCTTTCTTT
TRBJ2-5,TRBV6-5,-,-,CASSYSGAAGAQYF,TGTGCCAGCAGTTACTCGGGGGCGGCTGGGGCCCAGTACTTC
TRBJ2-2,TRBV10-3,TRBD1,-,CAINDRDDSGELFF,TGTGCCATCAATGACAGGGATGATTCCGGGGAGCTGTTTTTT
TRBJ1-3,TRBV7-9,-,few,CASSPQGSGNTIYF,TGTGCCAGCAGTCCTCAGGGTTCTGGAAACACCATATATTTT
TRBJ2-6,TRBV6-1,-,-,CASRTGLSGANVLTF,TGTGCCAGCAGGACAGGCCTCTCTGGGGCCAACGTCCTGACTTTC
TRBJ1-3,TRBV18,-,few,CASSPNREISGNTIYF,TGTGCCAGCTCACCGAACAGGGAAATCTCTGGAAACACCATATATTTT
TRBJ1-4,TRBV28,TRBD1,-,CASSPNFRGRREKLFF,TGTGCCAGCAGCCCTAATTTCAGGGGGCGTAGGGAAAAACTGTTTTTT
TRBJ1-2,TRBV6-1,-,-,CASSEAMGYGYTF,TGTGCCAGCAGTGAAGCGATGGGTTATGGCTACACCTTC
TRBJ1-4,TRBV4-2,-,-,CASSQGSEKLFF,TGTGCCAGCAGCCAAGGTTCTGAAAAACTGTTTTTT
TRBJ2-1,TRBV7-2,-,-,CASSWRREYAEQFF,TGTGCCAGCAGCTGGAGGAGGGAGTACGCTGAGCAGTTCTTC